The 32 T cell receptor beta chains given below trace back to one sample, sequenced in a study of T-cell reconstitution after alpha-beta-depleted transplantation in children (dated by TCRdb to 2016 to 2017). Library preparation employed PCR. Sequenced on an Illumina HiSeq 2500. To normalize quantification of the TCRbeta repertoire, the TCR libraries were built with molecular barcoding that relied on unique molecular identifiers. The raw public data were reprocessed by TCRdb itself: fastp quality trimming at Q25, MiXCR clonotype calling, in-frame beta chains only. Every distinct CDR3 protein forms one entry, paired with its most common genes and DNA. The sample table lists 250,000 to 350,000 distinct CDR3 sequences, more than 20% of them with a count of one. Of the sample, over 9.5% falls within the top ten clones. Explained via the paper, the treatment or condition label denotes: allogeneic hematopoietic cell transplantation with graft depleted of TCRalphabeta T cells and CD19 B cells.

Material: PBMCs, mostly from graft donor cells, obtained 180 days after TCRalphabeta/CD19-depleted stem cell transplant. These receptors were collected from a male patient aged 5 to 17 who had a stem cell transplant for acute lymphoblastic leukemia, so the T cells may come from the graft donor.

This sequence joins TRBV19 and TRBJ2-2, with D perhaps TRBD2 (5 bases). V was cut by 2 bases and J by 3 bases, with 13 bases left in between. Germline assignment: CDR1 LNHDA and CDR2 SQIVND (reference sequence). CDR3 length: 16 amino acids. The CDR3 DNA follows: TGTGCCAGTAGTATATCGGTGGGAGTGGACACCGGGGAGCTGTTTTTT. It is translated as CASSISVGVDTGELFF.

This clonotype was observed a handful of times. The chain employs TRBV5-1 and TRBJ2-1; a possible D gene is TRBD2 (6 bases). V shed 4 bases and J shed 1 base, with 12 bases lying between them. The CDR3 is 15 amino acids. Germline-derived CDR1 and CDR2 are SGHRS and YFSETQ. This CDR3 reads CASSPGTQSYNEQFF. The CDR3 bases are TGCGCCAGCAGCCCCGGGACTCAATCCTACAATGAGCAGTTCTTC.

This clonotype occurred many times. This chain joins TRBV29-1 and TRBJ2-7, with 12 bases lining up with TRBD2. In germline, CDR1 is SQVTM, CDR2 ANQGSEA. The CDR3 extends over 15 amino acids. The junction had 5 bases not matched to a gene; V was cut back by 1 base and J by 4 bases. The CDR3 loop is CSVEALAGGRYEQYF. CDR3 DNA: TGCAGCGTTGAAGCCCTAGCGGGAGGGCGGTACGAGCAGTACTTC.

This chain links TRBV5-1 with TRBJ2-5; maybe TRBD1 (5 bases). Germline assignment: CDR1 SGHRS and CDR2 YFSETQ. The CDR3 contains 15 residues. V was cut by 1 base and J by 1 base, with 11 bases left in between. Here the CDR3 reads CASSLMGQPQETQYF. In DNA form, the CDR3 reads TGCGCCAGCAGCTTGATGGGGCAGCCCCAAGAGACCCAGTACTTC.

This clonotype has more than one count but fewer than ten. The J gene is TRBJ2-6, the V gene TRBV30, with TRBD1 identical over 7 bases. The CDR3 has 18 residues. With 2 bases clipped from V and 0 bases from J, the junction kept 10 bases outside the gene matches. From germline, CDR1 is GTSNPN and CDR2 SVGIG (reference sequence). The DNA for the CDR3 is TGTGCCTGGAGTCCCTTGACAGGGTATATCTCTGGGGCCAACGTCCTGACTTTC. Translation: CAWSPLTGYISGANVLTF.

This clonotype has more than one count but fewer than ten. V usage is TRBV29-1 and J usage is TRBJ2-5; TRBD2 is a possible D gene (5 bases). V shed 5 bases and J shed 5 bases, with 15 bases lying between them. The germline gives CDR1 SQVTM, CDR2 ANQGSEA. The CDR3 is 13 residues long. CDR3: CSVPTLGGETQYF. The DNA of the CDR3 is TGCAGCGTTCCAACCCTGGGCGGGGAGACCCAGTACTTC.

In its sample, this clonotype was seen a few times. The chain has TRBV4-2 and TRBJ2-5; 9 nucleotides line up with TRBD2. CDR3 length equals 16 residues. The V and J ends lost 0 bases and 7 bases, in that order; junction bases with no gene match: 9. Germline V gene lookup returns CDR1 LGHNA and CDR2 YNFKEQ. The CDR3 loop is CASSQELREGQWTQYF. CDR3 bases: TGTGCCAGCAGCCAAGAGCTGCGGGAGGGCCAGTGGACCCAGTACTTC.

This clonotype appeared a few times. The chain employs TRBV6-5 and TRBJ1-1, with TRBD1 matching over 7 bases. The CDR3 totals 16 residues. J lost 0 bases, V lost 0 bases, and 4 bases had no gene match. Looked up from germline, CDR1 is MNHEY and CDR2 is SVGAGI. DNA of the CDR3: TGTGCCAGCAGTTACTCACAGGGGACCATGAACACTGAAGCTTTCTTT. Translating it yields CASSYSQGTMNTEAFF.

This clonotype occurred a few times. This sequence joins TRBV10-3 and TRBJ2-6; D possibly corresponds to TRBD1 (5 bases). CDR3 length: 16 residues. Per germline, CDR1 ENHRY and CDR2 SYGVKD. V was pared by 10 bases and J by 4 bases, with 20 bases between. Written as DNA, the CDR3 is TGTGCCACCAGGCTGGGGCCCCCCCGCGGGGCCAACGTCCTGACTTTC. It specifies CATRLGPPRGANVLTF.

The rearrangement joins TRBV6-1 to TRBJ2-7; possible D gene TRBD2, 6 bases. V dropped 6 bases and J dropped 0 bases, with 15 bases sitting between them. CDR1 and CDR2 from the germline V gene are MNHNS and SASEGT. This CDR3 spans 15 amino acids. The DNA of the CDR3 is TGTGCCAGCAGAGATAGCGGAGCGGGCTCCTACGAGCAGTACTTC. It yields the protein CASRDSGAGSYEQYF.

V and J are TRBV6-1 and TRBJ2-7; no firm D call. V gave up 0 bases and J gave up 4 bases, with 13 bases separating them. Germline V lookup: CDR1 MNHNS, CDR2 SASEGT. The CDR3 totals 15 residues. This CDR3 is CASSEAGIRFYEQYF. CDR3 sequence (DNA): TGTGCCAGCAGTGAAGCCGGAATAAGGTTTTACGAGCAGTACTTC.

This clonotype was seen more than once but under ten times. The CDR3 region has the DNA TGTGCCAGCAGTGGCCGGGACGGATATAGCAATCAGCCCCAGCATTTT. Translating it yields CASSGRDGYSNQPQHF. The chain uses TRBV2 and TRBJ1-5, with D possibly TRBD1 on 5 matching bases. The CDR3 consists of 16 residues. Germline V lookup: CDR1 SNHLY, CDR2 FYNNEI. Trimming left V 4 bases short and J 0 bases short, with 13 bases between.

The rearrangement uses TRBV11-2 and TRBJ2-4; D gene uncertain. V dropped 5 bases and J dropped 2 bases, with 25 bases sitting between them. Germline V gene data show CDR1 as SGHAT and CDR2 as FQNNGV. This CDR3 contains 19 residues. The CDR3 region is CASSIGVPKPPRPKNIQYF. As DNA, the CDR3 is TGTGCCAGCAGCATAGGTGTGCCCAAACCCCCTAGGCCCAAAAACATTCAGTACTTC.

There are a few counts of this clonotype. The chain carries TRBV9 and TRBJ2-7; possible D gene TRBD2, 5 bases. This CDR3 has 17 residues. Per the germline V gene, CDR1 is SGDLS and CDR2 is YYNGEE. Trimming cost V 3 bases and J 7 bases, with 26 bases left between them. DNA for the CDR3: TGTGCCAGCAGCGCGCCGTCTTCGCACGGGATGGTAAGGGAGCAGTACTTC. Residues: CASSAPSSHGMVREQYF.

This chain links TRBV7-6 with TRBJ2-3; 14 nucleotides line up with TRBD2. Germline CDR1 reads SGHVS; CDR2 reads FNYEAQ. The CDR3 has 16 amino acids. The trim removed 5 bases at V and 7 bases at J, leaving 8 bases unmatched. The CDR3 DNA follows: TGTGCCAGCAGCGGCCGACTAGCGGGAGGGCCTAATACGCAGTATTTT. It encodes CASSGRLAGGPNTQYF.

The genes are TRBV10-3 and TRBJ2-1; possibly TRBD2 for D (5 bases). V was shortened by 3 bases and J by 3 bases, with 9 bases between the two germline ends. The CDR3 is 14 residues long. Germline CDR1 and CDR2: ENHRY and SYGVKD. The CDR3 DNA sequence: TGTGCCATCAGTGAAGCGGAAAGCTACAATGAGCAGTTCTTC. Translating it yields CAISEAESYNEQFF.

The CDR3 sequence: CASSVRKGSGANVLTF. In DNA, the CDR3 is TGTGCCAGCAGCGTTAGGAAGGGGAGTGGGGCCAACGTCCTGACTTTC. J is TRBJ2-6 and V is TRBV7-9; D may be TRBD1 or TRBD2 (5 bases each). CDR3 length: 16 residues. V was cut by 5 bases and J by 3 bases, with 14 bases left in between. Germline CDR1 SEHNR, CDR2 FQNEAQ (reference sequence).

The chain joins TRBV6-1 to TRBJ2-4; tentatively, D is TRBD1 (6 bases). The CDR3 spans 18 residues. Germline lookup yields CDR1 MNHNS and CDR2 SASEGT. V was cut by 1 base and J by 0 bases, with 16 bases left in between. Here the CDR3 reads CASSEVFFGTLAKNIQYF. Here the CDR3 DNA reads TGTGCCAGCAGTGAAGTATTCTTCGGGACACTAGCCAAAAACATTCAGTACTTC.

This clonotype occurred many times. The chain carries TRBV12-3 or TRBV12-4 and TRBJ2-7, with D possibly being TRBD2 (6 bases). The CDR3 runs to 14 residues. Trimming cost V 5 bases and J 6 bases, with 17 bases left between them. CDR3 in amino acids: CASSRLEHVTEQYF. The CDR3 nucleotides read TGTGCCAGCAGTCGACTAGAGCACGTTACCGAGCAGTACTTC.

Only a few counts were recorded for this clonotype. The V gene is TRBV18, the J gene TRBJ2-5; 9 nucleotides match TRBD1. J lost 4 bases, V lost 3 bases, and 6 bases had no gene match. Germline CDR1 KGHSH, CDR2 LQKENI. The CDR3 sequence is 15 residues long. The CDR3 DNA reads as TGTGCCAGCTCACCCCTGACAGGGGGAGGAGAGACCCAGTACTTC. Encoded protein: CASSPLTGGGETQYF.

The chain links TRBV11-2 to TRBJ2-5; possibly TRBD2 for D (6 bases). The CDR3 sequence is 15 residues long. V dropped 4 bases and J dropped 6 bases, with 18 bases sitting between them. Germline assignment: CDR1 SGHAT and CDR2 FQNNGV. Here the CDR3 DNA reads TGTGCCAGCAGCTCATTGGGGGGTCCGGCGAAGACCCAGTACTTC. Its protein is CASSSLGGPAKTQYF.

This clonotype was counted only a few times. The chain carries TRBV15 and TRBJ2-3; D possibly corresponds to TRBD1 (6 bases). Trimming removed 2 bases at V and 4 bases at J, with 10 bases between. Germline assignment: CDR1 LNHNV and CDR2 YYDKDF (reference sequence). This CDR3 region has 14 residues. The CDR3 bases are TGTGCCACCAGCAGACAGTCAGGGGCAGATACGCAGTATTTT. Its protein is CATSRQSGADTQYF.

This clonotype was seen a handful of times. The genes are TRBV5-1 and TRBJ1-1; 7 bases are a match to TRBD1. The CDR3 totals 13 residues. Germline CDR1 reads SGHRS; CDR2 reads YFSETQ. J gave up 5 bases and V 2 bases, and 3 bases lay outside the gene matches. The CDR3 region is CASSLQGYTEAFF. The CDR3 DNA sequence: TGCGCCAGCAGCTTACAGGGGTATACTGAAGCTTTCTTT.

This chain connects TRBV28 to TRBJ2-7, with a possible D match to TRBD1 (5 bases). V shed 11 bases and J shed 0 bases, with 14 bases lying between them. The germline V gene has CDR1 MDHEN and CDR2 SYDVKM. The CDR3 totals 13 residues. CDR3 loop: CACRQPSSYEQYF. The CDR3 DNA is TGTGCCTGCCGACAGCCGAGCTCCTACGAGCAGTACTTC.

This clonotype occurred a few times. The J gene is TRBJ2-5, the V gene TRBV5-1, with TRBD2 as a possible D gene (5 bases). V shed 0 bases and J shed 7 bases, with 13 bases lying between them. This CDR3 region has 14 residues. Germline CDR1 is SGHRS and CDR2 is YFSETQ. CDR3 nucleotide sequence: TGCGCCAGCAGCTTGGGGCACTCCGAGGGGACCCAGTACTTC. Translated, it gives CASSLGHSEGTQYF.

CDR3 amino acids: CASSLPRDSPNTEAFF. The CDR3 region has the DNA TGCGCCAGCAGCTTGCCACGGGACAGCCCGAACACTGAAGCTTTCTTT. The rearrangement joins TRBV5-1 to TRBJ1-1; the match to TRBD1 covers 7 bases. The CDR3 contains 16 residues. The V and J ends lost 1 base and 1 base, in that order; junction bases with no gene match: 7. From germline, CDR1 is SGHRS and CDR2 YFSETQ.

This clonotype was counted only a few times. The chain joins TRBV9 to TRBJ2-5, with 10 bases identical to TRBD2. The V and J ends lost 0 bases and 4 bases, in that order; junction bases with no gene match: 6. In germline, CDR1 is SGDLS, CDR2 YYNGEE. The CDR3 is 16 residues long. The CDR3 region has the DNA TGTGCCAGCAGCGTAGAGGGACTAGCGTGGCGAGAGACCCAGTACTTC. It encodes CASSVEGLAWRETQYF.

For the CDR3, the DNA is TGCGCCAGCAGTGACGGGTATTCTGGCTACACCTTC. It encodes CASSDGYSGYTF. V gene TRBV5-1 combines with J gene TRBJ1-2; D not resolved. V lost 5 bases, J lost 7 bases, and 12 bases lay in between. CDR3 size: 12 residues. Germline values: CDR1 SGHRS, CDR2 YFSETQ.

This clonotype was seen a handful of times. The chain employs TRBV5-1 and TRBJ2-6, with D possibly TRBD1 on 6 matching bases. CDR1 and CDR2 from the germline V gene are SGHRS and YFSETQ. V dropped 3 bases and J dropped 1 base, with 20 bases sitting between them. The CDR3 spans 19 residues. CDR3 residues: CASSSNPNRQVSGANVLTF. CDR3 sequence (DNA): TGCGCCAGCAGCTCCAACCCCAACCGACAGGTTTCTGGGGCCAACGTCCTGACTTTC.

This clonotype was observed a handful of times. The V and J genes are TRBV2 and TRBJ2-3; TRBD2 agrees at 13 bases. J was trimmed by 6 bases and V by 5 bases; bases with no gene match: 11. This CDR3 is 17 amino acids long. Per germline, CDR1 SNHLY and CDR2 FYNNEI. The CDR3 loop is CASSTPLAGGPSDTQYF. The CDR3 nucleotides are TGTGCCAGCAGTACACCACTAGCGGGAGGGCCTTCTGATACGCAGTATTTT. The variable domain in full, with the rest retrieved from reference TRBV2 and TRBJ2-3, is EPEVTQTPSHQVTQMGQEVILRCVPISNHLYFYWYRQILGQKVEFLVSFYNNEISEKSEIFDDQFSVERPDGSNFTLKIRSTKLEDSAMYFCASSTPLAGGPSDTQYFGPGTRLTVL.

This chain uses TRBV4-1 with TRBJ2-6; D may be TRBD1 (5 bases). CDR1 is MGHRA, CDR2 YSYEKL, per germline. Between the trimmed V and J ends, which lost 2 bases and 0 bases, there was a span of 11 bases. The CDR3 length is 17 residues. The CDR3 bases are TGCGCCAGCAGCCAACCCGAAGGGGTCTCTGGGGCCAACGTCCTGACTTTC. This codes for CASSQPEGVSGANVLTF.

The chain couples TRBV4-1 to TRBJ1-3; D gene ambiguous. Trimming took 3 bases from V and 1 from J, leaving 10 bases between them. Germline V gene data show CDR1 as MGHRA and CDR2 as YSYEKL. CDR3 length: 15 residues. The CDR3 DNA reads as TGCGCCAGCAGCCACTGGGCCGATTCTGGAAACACCATATATTTT. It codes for CASSHWADSGNTIYF.